The entry below gives a single TCR beta chain sequence along with its context. This sample was taken from a study of blood T cell repertoires in COVID-19. Across the study: Acute-phase and convalescent COVID-19 samples originated in the United States, Italy and Spain. Sources were T cells, B-cell-depleted T cells, or PBMCs; the material itself was cDNA or gDNA.

Authors' processing steps: Cell counts per sample came from amplifying reference gene primers. Clones were sequenced by immunoSEQ multiplex PCR, and TCRdb holds only the in-frame ones, with some missing. V and J calls and clone size are copied from that table; D and trimming were computed from the DNA. The sample comprises roughly 43,000 clones, roughly 84% of which are singletons, and roughly 4.3% rests with the top ten. The ends were cut back, 2 bases at V and 11 bases at J, with 15 bases in the middle. Germline V lookup: CDR1 PRHDT, CDR2 FYEKMQ (reference sequence). The CDR3 runs to 13 residues. The source material was peripheral blood. The TCR was taken from a woman between 65 and 79 years old with acute or convalescent COVID-19. The rearrangement uses TRBV13 and TRBJ2-5, with a tentative D call TRBD1 (6 bases). The CDR3 DNA reads TGTGCCAGCAGCTTACAGGGGTTGGTAGTGCAGTACTTC. Translation gives CASSLQGLVVQYF.